This TCR beta chain stems from a study of blood T cells in healthy people across ages. The CDR3 loop spans 17 amino acids. The V and J ends lost 1 base and 11 bases, in that order; junction bases with no gene match: 15. Germline V gene sequence: CDR1 LGHNA, CDR2 YNFKEQ. Then a second PCR, running roughly 6 to 11 cycles, was carried out with a sample-barcoded 5' primer and a J-beta primer mix. Sequencing recovered at least 3 million CDR3-containing paired-end reads from each sample. Using its own MiXCR run on the 5' RACE reads, TCRdb lists one record per CDR3 protein. The sample consists of some 900,000 distinct CDR3 sequences, roughly 43% of them appearing once. Details on this clonotype: Its antigen is unidentified.

Study results and limitations: Estimates of total diversity, which came from one million sequenced T cells, were considered to be underestimates. Age showed a roughly linear inverse relationship with TCR beta diversity per million T cells.

The rearrangement joins TRBV4-2 to TRBJ2-5, with TRBD2 matching over 11 bases. The sequence was collected from a man aged 25-45 years in good health. The source material was blood. The CDR3 coding sequence is TGTGCCAGCAGCCAAGTCGATAGCGGGGGGGCTCGCAATGAGCAGTACTTC. Its translation is CASSQVDSGGARNEQYF.